This passage covers 5 T cell receptor beta chains from one sample sequenced in a study of blood T cell repertoires in COVID-19. Assay: immunoSEQ multiplex PCR; the TCRdb copy retains only in-frame clones and omits some. The sample contains 25,000 to 30,000 clones, roughly nine tenths of which appear only once. The sequenced sample was peripheral blood. The source of these receptors is a human donor with acute or convalescent COVID-19. The donor label of this sample is uncertain.

The CDR3 DNA sequence: TGCGCCAGTTCCCCGGTGGGGGGGCCGAGTAGCTATGGCTACACCTTC. Amino acid sequence: CASSPVGGPSSYGYTF. The chain carries TRBV5-1 and TRBJ1-2, with a weak D call TRBD1 (6 bases). CDR1 and CDR2 from the germline V gene are SGHRS and YFSETQ. Deletions cut 8 bases from V and 4 bases from J, with 24 bases between. CDR3 size: 16 residues.

CDR3 sequence reads: CASSYSPGLPRETQYF. The CDR3 region has the DNA TGTGCCAGCAGTTACTCGCCGGGACTACCGAGAGAGACCCAGTACTTC. The chain has TRBV6-5 and TRBJ2-5; TRBD2 aligns across 7 bases. Germline V gives CDR1 MNHEY, CDR2 SVGAGI. CDR3 length: 16 residues. V was pared by 0 bases and J by 4 bases, with 8 bases of the junction left unmatched.

This chain uses TRBV5-4 with TRBJ2-1; TRBD2 aligns across 7 bases. Germline-derived CDR1 and CDR2 are SGHNT and YYREEE (reference sequence). Unmatched junction bases numbered 9, after V lost 4 bases and J lost 2 bases. The CDR3 runs 16 residues. The CDR3 DNA sequence: TGTGCCAGCAGCCCTAAGGAGGGAGGGCCCTACAATGAGCAGTTCTTC. This encodes CASSPKEGGPYNEQFF.

The chain has TRBV11-1 and TRBJ2-1, with 12 bases lining up with TRBD2. Trimming took 9 bases from V and 4 from J; bases not matched to a gene: 7. Per germline, CDR1 SGHAT and CDR2 FQDESV (reference sequence). The CDR3 extends over 15 amino acids. The CDR3: CASRPGLAGYNEQFF. The DNA of the CDR3 is TGTGCCAGTCGTCCGGGACTAGCGGGTTACAATGAGCAGTTCTTC. Variable domain in full (rest from reference TRBV11-1 and TRBJ2-1): EAEVAQSPRYKITEKSQAVAFWCDPISGHATLYWYRQILGQGPELLVQFQDESVVDDSQLPKDRFSAERLKGVDSTLKIQPAELGDSAMYLCASRPGLAGYNEQFFGPGTRLTVL.

The rearrangement uses TRBV5-1 and TRBJ2-5, with 8 bases matching TRBD1. This CDR3 region has 15 residues. Germline V CDR1 and CDR2: SGHRS, YFSETQ. V gave up 4 bases and J gave up 1 base; unmatched junction bases: 6. CDR3 protein: CASSKTGVSQETQYF. DNA for the CDR3: TGCGCCAGCAGCAAGACAGGGGTTAGCCAAGAGACCCAGTACTTC.